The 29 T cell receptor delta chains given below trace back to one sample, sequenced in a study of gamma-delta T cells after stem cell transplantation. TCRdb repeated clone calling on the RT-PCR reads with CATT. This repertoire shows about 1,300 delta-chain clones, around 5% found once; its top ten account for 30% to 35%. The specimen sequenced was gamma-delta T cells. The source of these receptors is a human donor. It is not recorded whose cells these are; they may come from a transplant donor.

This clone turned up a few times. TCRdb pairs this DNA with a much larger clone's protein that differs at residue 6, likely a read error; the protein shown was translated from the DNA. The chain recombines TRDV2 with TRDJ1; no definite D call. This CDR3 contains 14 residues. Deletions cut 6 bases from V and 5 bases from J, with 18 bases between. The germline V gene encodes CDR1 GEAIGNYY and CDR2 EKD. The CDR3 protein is CACIPRGYRDKLIF. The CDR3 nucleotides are TGTGCCTGTATCCCCCGTGGGTACAGGGATAAACTCATCTTT.

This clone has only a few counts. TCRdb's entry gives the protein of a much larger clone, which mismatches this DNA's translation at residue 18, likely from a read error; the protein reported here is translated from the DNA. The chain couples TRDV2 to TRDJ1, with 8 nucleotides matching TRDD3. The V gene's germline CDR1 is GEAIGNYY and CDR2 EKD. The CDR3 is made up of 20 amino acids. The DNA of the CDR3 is TGTGCCTGTGACACCGTTGAGATGGGGGATCCAAACTTAAACACCGATAAACCCATCTTT. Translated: CACDTVEMGDPNLNTDKPIF.

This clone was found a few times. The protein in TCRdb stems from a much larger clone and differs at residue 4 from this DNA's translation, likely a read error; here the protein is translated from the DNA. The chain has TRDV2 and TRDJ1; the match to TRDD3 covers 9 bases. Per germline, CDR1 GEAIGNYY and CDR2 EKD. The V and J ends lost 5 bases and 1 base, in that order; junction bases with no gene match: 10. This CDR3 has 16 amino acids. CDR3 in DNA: TGTGCCTGTGCGAGACTGGGGGAGGGATTCACCGATAAACTCATCTTT. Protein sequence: CACARLGEGFTDKLIF.

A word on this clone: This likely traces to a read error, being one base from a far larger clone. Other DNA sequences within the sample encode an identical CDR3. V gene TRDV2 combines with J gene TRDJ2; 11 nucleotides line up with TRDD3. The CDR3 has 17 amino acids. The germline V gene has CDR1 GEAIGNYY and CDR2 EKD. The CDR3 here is CACDTVLGDTLTAQLFF. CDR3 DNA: TGTGCTTGTGACACCGTACTGGGGGATACTTTGACAGCACAACTCTTCTTT.

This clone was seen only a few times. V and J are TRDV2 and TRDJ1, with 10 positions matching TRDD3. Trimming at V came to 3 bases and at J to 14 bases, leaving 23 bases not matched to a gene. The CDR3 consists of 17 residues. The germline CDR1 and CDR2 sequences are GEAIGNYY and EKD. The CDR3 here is CACDPWTGGFSPGVVIF. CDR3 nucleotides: TGTGCCTGTGACCCCTGGACTGGGGGATTCAGCCCCGGGGTAGTAATCTTT.

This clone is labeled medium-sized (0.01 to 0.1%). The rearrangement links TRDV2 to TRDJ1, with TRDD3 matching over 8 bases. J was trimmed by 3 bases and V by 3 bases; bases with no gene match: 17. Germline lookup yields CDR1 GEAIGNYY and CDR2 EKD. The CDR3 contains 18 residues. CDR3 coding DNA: TGTGCCTGTGACCCGATTGGGGCCGGGGATACTGGGGCCGATAAACTCATCTTT. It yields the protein CACDPIGAGDTGADKLIF.

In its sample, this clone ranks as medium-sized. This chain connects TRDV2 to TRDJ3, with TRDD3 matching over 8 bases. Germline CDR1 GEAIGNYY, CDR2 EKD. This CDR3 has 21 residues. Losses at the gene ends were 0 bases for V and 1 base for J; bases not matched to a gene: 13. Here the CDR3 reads CACDTIGDTTPGSWDTRQMFF. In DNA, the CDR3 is TGTGCCTGTGACACCATTGGGGATACTACTCCCGGTTCCTGGGACACCCGACAGATGTTTTTC.

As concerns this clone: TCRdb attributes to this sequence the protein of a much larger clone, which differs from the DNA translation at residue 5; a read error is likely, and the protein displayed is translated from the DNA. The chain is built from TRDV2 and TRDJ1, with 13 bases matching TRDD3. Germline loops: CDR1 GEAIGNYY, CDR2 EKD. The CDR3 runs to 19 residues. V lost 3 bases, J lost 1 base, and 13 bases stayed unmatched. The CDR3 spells CACDPVLGDTLVTTDKLIF. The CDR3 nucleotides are TGTGCCTGTGACCCCGTACTGGGGGATACGCTGGTTACCACCGATAAACTCATCTTT.

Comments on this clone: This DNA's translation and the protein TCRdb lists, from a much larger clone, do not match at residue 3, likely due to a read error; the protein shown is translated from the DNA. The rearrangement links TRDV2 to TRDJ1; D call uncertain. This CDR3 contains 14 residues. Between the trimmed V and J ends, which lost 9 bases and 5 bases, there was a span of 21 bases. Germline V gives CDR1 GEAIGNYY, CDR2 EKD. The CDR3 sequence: CARIPLGYRDKLIF. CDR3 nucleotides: TGTGCCCGTATCCCCCTTGGGTACAGGGATAAACTCATCTTT.

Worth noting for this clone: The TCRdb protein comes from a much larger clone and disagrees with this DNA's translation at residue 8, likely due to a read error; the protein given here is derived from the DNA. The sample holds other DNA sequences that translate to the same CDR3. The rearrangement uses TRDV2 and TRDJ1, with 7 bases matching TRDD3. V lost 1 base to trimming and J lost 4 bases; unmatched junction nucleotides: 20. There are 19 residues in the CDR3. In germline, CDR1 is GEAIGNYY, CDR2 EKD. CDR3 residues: CACDTAGLPTGAYGDKLIF. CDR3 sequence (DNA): TGTGCCTGTGACACGGCGGGCTTGCCTACTGGGGCTTATGGCGATAAACTCATCTTT.

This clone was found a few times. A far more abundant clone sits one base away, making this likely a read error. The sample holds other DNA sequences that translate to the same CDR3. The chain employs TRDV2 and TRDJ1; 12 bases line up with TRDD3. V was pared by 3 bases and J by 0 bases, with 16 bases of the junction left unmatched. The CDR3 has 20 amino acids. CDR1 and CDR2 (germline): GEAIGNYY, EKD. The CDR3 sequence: CACDLLGDTQEERHTDKLIF. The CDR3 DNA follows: TGTGCCTGTGACCTGCTGGGGGATACGCAGGAGGAAAGGCACACCGATAAACTCATCTTT.

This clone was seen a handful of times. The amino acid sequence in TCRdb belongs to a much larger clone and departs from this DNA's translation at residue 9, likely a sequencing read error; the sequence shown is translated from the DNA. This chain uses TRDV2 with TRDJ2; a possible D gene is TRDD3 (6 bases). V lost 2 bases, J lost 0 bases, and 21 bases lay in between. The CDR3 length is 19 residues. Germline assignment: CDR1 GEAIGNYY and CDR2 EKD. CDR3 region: CACDKVAGASPSLTAQLFF. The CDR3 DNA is TGTGCCTGTGACAAAGTCGCTGGGGCATCGCCATCTTTGACAGCACAACTCTTCTTT.

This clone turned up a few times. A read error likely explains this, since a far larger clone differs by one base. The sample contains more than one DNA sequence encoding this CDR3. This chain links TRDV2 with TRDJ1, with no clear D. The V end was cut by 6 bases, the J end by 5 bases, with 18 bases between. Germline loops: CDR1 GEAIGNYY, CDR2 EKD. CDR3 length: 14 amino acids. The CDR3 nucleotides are TGTGCCTGTATCCCCCTTGGGTACAGAGATAAACTCATCTTT. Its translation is CACIPLGYRDKLIF.

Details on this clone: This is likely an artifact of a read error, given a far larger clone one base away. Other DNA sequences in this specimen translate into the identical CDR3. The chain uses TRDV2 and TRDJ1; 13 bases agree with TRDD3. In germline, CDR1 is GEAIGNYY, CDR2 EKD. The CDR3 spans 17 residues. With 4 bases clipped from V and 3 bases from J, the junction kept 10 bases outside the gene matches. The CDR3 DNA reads TGTGCCTGTGATAGGCTACTGGGGGATACGCTATCCGATAAACTCATCTTT. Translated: CACDRLLGDTLSDKLIF.

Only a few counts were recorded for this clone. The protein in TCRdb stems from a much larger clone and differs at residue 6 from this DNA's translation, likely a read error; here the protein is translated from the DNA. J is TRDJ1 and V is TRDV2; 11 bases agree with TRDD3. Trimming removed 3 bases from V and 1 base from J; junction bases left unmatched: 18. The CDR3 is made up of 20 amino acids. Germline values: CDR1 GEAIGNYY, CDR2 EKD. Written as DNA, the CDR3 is TGTGCCTGTGACTTGATATCGGCGGGGCTGGGGGATACATCCACCGATAAACTCATCTTT. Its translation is CACDLISAGLGDTSTDKLIF.

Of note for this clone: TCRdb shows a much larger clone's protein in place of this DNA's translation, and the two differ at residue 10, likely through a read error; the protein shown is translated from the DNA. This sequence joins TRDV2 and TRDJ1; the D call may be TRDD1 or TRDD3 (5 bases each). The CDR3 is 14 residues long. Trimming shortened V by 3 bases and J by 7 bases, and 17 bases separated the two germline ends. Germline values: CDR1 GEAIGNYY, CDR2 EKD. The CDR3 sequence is CACDQILDAVKLIF. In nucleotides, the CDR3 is TGTGCCTGTGACCAAATACTGGACGCCGTTAAACTCATCTTT.

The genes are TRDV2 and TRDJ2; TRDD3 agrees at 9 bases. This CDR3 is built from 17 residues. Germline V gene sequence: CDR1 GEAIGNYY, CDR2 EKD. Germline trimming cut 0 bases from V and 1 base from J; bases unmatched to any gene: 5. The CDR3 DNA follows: TGTGCCTGTGACACCCTGGGGGATCCGGATTTGACAGCACAACTCTTCTTT. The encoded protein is CACDTLGDPDLTAQLFF.

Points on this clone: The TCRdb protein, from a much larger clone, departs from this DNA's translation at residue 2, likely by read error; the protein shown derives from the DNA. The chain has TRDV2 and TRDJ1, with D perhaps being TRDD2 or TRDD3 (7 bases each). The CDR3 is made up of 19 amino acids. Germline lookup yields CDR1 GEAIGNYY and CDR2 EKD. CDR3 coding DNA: TGTTCCTGTGACACGGCGGGCTTTCCTACTGGGGCTTATGGCGATAAACTCATCTTT. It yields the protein CSCDTAGFPTGAYGDKLIF.

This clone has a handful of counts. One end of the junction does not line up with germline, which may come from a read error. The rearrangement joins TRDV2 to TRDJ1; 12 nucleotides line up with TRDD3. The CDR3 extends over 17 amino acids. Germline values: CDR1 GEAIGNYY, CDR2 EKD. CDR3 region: CACDSVLGDTRTDKLIF. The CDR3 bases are TGCGCCTGTGACTCCGTACTGGGGGATACTCGCACCGATAAACTCATCTTT.

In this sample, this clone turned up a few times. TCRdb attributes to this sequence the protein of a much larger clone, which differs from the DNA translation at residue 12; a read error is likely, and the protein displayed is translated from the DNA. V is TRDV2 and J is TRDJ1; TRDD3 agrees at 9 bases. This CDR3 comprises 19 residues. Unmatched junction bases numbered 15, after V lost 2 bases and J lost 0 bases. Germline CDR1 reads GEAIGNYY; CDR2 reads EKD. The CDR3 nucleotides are TGTGCCTGTGACAATCTACTGGGGGACAAACTAGCGTACACCGATAAACTCATCTTT. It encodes CACDNLLGDKLAYTDKLIF.

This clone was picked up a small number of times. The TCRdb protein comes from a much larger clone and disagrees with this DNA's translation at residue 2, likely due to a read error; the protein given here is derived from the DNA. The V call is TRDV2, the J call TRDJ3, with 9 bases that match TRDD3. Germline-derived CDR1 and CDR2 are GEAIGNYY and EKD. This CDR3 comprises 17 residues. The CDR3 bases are TGTTCCTGTGACACGACTGGGGGAACCTGGGACACCCGACAGATGTTTTTC. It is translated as CSCDTTGGTWDTRQMFF.

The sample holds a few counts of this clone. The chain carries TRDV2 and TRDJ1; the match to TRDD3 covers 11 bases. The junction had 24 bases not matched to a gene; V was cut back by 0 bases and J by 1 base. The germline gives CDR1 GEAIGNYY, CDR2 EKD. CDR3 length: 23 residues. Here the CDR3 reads CACDTVALPTGRLGDTSTDKLIF. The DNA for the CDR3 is TGTGCCTGTGACACCGTCGCCCTTCCTACAGGCAGGCTGGGGGATACATCCACCGATAAACTCATCTTT.

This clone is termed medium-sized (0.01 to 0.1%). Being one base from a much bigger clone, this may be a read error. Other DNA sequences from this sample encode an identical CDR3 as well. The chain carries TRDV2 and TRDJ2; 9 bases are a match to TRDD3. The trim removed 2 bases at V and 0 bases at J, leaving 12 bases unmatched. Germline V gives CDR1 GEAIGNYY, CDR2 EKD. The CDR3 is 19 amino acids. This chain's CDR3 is CACDKVAGGSPSLTAQLFF. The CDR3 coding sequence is TGTGCCTGTGACAAGGTCGCTGGGGGATCGCCATCTTTGACAGCACAACTCTTCTTT.

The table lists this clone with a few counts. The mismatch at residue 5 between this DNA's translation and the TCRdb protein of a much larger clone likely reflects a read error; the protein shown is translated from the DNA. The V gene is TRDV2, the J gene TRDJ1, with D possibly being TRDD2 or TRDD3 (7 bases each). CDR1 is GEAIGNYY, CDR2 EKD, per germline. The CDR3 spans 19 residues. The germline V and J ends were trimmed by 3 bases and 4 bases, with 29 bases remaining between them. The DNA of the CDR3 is TGTGCCTGTGACCCGGCGGGCTTTCCTACTGGGGCTTATGGCGATAAACTCATCTTT. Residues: CACDPAGFPTGAYGDKLIF.

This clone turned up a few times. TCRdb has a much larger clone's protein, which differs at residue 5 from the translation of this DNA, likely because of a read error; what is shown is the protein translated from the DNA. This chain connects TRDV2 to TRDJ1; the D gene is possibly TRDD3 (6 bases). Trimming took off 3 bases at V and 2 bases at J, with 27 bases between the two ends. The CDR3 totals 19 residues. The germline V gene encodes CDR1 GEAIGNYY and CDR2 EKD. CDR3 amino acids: CACDAVSRLGDRRTDKLIF. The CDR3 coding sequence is TGTGCCTGTGACGCCGTCTCAAGGCTCGGGGATCGGAGGACCGATAAACTCATCTTT.

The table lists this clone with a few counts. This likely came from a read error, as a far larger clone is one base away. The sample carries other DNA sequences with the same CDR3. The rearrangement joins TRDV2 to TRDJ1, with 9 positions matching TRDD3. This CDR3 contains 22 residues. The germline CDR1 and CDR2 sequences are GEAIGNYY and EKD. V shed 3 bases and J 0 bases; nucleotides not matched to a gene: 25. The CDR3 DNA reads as TGTGCCTGTGACCCGCTCGGGGACGGAGGGGGATACCTGAGGGGATACACCGATAAACTCATCTTT. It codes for CACDPLGDGGGYLRGYTDKLIF.

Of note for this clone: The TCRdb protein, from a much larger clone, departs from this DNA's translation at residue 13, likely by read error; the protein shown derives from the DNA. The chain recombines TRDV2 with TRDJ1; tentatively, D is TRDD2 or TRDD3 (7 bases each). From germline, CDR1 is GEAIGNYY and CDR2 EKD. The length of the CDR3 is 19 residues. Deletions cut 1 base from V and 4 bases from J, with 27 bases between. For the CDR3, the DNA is TGTGCCTGTGACACGGCGGGCTTTCCTACTGGGGCTTCTGGCGATAAACTCATCTTT. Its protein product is CACDTAGFPTGASGDKLIF.

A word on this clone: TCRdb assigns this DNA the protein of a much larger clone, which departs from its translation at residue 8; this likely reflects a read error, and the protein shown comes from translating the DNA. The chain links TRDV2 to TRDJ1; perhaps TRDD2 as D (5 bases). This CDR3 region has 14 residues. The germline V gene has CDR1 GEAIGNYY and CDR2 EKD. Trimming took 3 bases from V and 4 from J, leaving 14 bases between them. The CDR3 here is CACDGLRAGDKLIF. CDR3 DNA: TGTGCCTGTGACGGCCTACGGGCCGGCGATAAACTCATCTTT.

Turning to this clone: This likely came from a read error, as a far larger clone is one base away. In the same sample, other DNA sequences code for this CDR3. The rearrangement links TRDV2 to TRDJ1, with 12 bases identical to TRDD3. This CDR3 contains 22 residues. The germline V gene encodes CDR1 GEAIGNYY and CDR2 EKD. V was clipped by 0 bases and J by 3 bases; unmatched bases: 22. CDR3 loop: CACDTLRPSLTGGYPAADKLIF. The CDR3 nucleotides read TGTGCCTGTGACACCTTAAGGCCTTCCCTTACTGGGGGATACCCGGCAGCCGATAAACTCATCTTT.